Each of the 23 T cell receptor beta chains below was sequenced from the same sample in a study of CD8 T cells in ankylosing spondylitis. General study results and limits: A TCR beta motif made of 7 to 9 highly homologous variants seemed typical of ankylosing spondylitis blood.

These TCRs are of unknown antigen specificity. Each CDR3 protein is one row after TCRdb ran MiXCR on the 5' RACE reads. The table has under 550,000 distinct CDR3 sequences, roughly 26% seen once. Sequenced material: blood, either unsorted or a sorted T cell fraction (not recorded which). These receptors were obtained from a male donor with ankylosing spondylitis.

As DNA, the CDR3 is TGCGCCAGCAGCTTGGAGGCAGACAATGAGCAGTTCTTC. It translates to CASSLEADNEQFF. J is TRBJ2-1 and V is TRBV5-1; no firm D call. The V end was cut by 0 bases, the J end by 5 bases, with 6 bases between. The germline CDR1 and CDR2 sequences are SGHRS and YFSETQ. The CDR3 runs to 13 residues.

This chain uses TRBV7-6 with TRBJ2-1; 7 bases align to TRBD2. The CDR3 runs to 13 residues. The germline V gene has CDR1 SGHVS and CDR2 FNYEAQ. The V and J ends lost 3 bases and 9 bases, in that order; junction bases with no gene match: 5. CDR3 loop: CASSFVREREQFF. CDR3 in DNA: TGTGCCAGCAGCTTTGTGCGGGAGCGTGAGCAGTTCTTC.

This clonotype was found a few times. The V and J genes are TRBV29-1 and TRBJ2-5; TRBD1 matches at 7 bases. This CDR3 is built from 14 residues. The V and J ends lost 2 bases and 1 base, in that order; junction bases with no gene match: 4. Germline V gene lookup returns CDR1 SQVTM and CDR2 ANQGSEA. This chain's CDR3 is CSVERGPSQETQYF. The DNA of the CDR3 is TGCAGCGTTGAAAGGGGGCCTTCCCAAGAGACCCAGTACTTC.

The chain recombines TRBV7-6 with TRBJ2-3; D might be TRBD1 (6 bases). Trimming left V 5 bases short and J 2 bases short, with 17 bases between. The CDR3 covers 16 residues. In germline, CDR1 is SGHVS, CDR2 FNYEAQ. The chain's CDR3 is CASSLRGQTNTDTQYF. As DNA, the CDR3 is TGTGCCAGCAGCCTTCGAGGACAGACAAACACAGATACGCAGTATTTT.

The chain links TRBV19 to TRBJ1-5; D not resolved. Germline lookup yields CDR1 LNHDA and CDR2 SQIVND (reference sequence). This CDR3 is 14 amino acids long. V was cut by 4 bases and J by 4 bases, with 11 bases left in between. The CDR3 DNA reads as TGTGCCAGTAGTAAATGGGAGGGAAATCAGCCCCAGCATTTT. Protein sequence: CASSKWEGNQPQHF.

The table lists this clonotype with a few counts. The CDR3 here is CASSTPGQGYEQYF. As DNA, the CDR3 is TGTGCCAGCAGTACCCCGGGACAGGGGTACGAGCAGTACTTC. The chain uses TRBV6-1 and TRBJ2-7; 10 bases are shared with TRBD1. The trim removed 5 bases at V and 4 bases at J, leaving 5 bases unmatched. Germline CDR1 reads MNHNS; CDR2 reads SASEGT. There are 14 residues in the CDR3.

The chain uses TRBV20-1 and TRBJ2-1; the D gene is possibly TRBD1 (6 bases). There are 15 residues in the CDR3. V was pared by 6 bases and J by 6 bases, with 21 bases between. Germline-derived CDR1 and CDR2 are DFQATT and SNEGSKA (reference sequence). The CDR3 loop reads CSALGTSQRVNEQFF. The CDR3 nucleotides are TGCAGTGCGCTGGGGACATCTCAGAGGGTCAATGAGCAGTTCTTC.

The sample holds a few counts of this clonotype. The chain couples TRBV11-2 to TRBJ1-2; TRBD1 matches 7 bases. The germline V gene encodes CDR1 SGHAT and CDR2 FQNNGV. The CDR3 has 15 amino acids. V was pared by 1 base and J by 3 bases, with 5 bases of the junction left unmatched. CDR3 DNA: TGTGCCAGCAGCTTAGCCCCAGGGGGTTACTATGGCTACACCTTC. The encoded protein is CASSLAPGGYYGYTF.

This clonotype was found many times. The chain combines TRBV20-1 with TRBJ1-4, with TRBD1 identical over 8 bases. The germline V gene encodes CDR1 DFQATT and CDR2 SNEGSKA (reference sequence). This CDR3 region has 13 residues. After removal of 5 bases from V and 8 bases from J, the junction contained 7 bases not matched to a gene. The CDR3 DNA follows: TGCAGTGCTGTGGACAGGGCAGGAGAAAAACTGTTTTTT. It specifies CSAVDRAGEKLFF.

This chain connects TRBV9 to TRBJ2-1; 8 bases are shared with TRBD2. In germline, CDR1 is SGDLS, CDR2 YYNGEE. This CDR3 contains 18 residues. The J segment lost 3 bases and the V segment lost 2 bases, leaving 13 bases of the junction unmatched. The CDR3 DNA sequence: TGTGCCAGCAGCGTTCAGAGTAGCGGGACCCTACTCTACAATGAGCAGTTCTTC. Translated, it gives CASSVQSSGTLLYNEQFF.

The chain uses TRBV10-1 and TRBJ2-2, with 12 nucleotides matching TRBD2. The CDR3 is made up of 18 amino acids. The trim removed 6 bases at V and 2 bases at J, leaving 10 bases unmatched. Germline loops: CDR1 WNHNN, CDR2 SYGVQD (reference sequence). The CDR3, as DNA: TGCGCCAGCAGCGGACTAGCGGGGACAGGGCCCAACACCGGGGAGCTGTTTTTT. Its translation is CASSGLAGTGPNTGELFF.

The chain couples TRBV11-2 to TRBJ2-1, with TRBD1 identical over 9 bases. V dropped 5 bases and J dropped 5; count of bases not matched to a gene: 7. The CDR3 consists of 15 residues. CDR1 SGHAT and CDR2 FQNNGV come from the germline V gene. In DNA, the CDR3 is TGTGCCAGCAGCCTTGACAGGGGGTGGCACAATGAGCAGTTCTTC. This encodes CASSLDRGWHNEQFF.

The CDR3 loop is CASSLGGRGYEQYV. The CDR3 DNA follows: TGTGCCAGCAGTTTAGGGGGGAGGGGCTACGAGCAGTACGTC. This chain uses TRBV27 with TRBJ2-7; 7 nucleotides match TRBD2. CDR1 is MNHEY and CDR2 is SMNVEV in the germline V gene (reference sequence). Trimming cost V 2 bases and J 3 bases; bases outside gene matches: 4. The CDR3 spans 14 residues.

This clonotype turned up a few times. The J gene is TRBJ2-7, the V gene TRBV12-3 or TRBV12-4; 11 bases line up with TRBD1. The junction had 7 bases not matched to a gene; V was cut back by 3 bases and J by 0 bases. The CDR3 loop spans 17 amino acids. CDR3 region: CASSFLPGQGDSYEQYF. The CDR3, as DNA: TGTGCCAGCAGTTTTCTTCCGGGACAGGGGGACTCCTACGAGCAGTACTTC.

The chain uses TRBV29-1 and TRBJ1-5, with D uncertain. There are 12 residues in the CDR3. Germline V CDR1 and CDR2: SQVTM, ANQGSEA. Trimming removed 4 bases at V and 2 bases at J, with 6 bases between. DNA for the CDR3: TGCAGCGTTGGATCGGGCAATCAGCCCCAGCATTTT. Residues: CSVGSGNQPQHF.

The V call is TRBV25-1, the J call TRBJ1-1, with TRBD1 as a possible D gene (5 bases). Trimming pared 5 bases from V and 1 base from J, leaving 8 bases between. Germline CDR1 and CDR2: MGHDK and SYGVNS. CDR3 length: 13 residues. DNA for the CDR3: TGTGCCAGCAGTATCAGGGAGAACACTGAAGCTTTCTTT. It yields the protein CASSIRENTEAFF.

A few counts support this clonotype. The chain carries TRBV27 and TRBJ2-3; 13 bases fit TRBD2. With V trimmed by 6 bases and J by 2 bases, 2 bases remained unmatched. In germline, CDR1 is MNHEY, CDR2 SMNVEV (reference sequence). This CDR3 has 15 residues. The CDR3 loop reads CASRLAGGFTDTQYF. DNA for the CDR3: TGTGCCAGCAGACTAGCGGGAGGGTTCACAGATACGCAGTATTTT.

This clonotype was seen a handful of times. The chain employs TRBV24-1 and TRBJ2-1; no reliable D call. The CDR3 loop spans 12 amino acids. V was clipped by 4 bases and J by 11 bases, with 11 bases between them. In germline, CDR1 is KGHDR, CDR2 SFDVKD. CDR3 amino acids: CATSDPYGQQFF. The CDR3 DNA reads TGTGCCACCAGTGACCCTTACGGGCAGCAGTTCTTC.

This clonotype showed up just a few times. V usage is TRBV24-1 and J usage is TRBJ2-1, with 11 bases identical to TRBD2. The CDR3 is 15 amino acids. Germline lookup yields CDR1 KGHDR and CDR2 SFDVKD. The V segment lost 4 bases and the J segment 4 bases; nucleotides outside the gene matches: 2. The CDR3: CATSEGLADYNEQFF. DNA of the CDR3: TGTGCCACCAGTGAGGGACTAGCGGATTACAATGAGCAGTTCTTC.

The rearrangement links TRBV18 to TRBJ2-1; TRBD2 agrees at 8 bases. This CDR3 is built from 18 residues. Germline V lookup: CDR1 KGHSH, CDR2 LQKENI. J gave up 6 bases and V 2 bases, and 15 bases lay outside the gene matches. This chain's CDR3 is CASSPVFSGGRNSNEQFF. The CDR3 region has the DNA TGTGCCAGCTCACCAGTATTTTCGGGGGGGCGGAACAGCAATGAGCAGTTCTTC.

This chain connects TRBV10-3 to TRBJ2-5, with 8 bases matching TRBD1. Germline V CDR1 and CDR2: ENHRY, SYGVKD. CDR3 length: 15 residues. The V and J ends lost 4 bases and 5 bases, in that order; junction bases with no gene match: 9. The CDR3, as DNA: TGTGCCATCAGTGCCTCCGGGACAGGCCCTGAGACCCAGTACTTC. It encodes CAISASGTGPETQYF.

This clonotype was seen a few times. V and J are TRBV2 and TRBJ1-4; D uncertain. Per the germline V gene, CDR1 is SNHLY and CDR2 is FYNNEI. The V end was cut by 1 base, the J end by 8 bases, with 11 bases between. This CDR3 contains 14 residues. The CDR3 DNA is TGTGCCAGCAGTGAAGGGCGGTTTAGGGAAAAACTGTTTTTT. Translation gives CASSEGRFREKLFF.

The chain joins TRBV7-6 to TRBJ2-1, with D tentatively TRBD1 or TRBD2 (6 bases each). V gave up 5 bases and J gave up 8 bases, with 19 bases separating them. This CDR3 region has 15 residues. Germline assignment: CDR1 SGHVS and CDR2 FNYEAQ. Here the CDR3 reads CASSHSPGDNDEQFF. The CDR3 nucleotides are TGTGCCAGCAGCCACAGCCCGGGGGACAATGATGAGCAGTTCTTC.